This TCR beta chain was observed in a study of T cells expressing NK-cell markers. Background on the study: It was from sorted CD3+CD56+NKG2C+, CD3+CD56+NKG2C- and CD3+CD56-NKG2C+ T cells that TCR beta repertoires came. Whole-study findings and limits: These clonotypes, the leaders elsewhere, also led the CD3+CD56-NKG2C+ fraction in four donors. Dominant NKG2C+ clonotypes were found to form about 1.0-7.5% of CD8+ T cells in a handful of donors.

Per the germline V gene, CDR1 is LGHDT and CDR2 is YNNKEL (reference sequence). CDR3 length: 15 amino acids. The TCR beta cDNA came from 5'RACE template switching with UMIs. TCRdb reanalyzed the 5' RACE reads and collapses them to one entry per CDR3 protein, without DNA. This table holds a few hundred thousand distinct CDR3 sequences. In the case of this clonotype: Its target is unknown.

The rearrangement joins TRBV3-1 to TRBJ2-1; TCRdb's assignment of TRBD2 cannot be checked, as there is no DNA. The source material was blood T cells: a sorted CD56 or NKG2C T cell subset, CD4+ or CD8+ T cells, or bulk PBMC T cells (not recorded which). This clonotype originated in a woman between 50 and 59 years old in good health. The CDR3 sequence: CASSRLAGESNEQFF.